The 30 T cell receptor beta chains below all came from one sample that was sequenced in a study of T-cell reconstitution after alpha-beta-depleted transplantation in children. Library preparation (for TCRbeta) was performed with unique molecular identifiers. TCRdb reprocessed the PCR reads with MiXCR, giving one entry per CDR3 protein. Of about 58,000 distinct CDR3 sequences in the sample, about 40% were seen once. Specimen: PBMCs, mostly from graft donor cells, collected 360 days after TCRalphabeta/CD19-depleted stem cell transplant. Receptor source: a male patient younger than 18 who had a stem cell transplant for acute lymphoblastic leukemia, so the T cells may come from the graft donor.

The count of this clonotype is one. This rearrangement joins TRBV14 to TRBJ2-7; 7 nucleotides line up with TRBD2. The V segment lost 4 bases and the J segment 5 bases; nucleotides outside the gene matches: 11. CDR1 and CDR2 from the germline V gene are SGHDN and FVKESK. There are 15 residues in the CDR3. The CDR3 nucleotides are TGTGCCAGCAGCCTCCTCGGGGGGTCTCGAGACGAGCAGTACTTC. It yields the protein CASSLLGGSRDEQYF.

The chain joins TRBV10-3 to TRBJ2-3; D ambiguous. The length of the CDR3 is 12 residues. The V gene lost 7 bases and the J gene lost 2 bases, with 7 bases spanning the gap. Germline V gene lookup returns CDR1 ENHRY and CDR2 SYGVKD. CDR3 bases: TGTGCCATCAAGGGCTACACAGATACGCAGTATTTT. Encoded protein: CAIKGYTDTQYF.

V and J are TRBV19 and TRBJ1-5; D gene ambiguous. There are 13 residues in the CDR3. With 1 base removed from V and 11 bases from J, the gap between germline ends came to 12 bases. Germline CDR1 reads LNHDA; CDR2 reads SQIVND (reference sequence). The DNA of the CDR3 is TGTGCCAGTAGTATAGTTGGATCTCCGACCCAGCATTTT. Protein product: CASSIVGSPTQHF.

The J gene is TRBJ2-1, the V gene TRBV13; D is uncertain. V was pared by 0 bases and J by 6 bases, with 12 bases between. This CDR3 has 15 residues. Germline loops: CDR1 PRHDT, CDR2 FYEKMQ (reference sequence). This CDR3 reads CASSLGLDLLNEQFF. CDR3 nucleotide sequence: TGTGCCAGCAGCTTAGGTCTGGACCTACTCAATGAGCAGTTCTTC. Full variable domain (remainder filled in from reference TRBV13 and TRBJ2-1): AAGVIQSPRHLIKEKRETATLKCYPIPRHDTVYWYQQGPGQDPQFLISFYEKMQSDKGSIPDRFSAQQFSDYHSELNMSSLELGDSALYFCASSLGLDLLNEQFFGPGTRLTVL.

The chain's CDR3 is CASSVAGGPSGRLNEQFF. For the CDR3, the DNA is TGTGCCAGCAGCGTAGCAGGGGGACCTAGCGGGAGACTCAATGAGCAGTTCTTC. The rearrangement joins TRBV9 to TRBJ2-1, with 10 bases lining up with TRBD2. The CDR3 covers 18 residues. CDR1 is SGDLS and CDR2 is YYNGEE in the germline V gene. V trimming: 0 bases; J trimming: 6 bases; junction bases outside the gene matches: 12. Using reference TRBV9 and TRBJ2-1 for the parts outside the CDR3, the full variable domain is DSGVTQTPKHLITATGQRVTLRCSPRSGDLSVYWYQQSLDQGLQFLIQYYNGEERAKGNILERFSAQQFPDLHSELNLSSLELGDSALYFCASSVAGGPSGRLNEQFFGPGTRLTVL.

The chain combines TRBV15 with TRBJ2-3; D may be TRBD1 (6 bases). Germline-derived CDR1 and CDR2 are LNHNV and YYDKDF (reference sequence). Deletions cut 7 bases from V and 3 bases from J, with 14 bases between. This CDR3 contains 14 residues. The DNA for the CDR3 is TGTGCCACCAAGGGGGAACTAGAGACAGATACGCAGTATTTT. Translated, it gives CATKGELETDTQYF. The full variable domain, its missing parts supplied by reference TRBV15 and TRBJ2-3, is DAMVIQNPRYQVTQFGKPVTLSCSQTLNHNVMYWYQQKSSQAPKLLFHYYDKDFNNEADTPDNFQSRRPNTSFCFLDIRSPGLGDTAMYLCATKGELETDTQYFGPGTRLTVL.

This clonotype was picked up a small number of times. The V gene is TRBV12-3 or TRBV12-4, the J gene TRBJ1-1, with D possibly TRBD1 on 5 matching bases. The CDR3 is 13 amino acids. V was pared by 5 bases and J by 3 bases, with 10 bases between. The CDR3 loop is CASSLWGYTEAFF. CDR3 bases: TGTGCCAGCAGTCTATGGGGGTACACTGAAGCTTTCTTT.

This clonotype was counted a few times. Written as DNA, the CDR3 is TGTGCCAGCGCCGACGTCGGATCCAGCAATCAGCCCCAGCATTTT. Translated: CASADVGSSNQPQHF. The rearrangement links TRBV12-3 or TRBV12-4 to TRBJ1-5; D gene unclear. Trimming took off 8 bases at V and 1 base at J, with 15 bases between the two ends. This CDR3 contains 15 residues.

This chain connects TRBV5-1 to TRBJ1-2, with D perhaps TRBD1 (5 bases). Germline assignment: CDR1 SGHRS and CDR2 YFSETQ. V was cut by 2 bases and J by 4 bases, with 6 bases left in between. The CDR3 is 12 residues long. CDR3 DNA: TGCGCCAGCAGCTTTGACAGCTATGGCTACACCTTC. This gives the protein CASSFDSYGYTF. The entire variable domain, with the rest obtained from reference TRBV5-1 and TRBJ1-2, is as follows: KAGVTQTPRYLIKTRGQQVTLSCSPISGHRSVSWYQQTPGQGLQFLFEYFSETQRNKGNFPGRFSGRQFSNSRSEMNVSTLELGDSALYLCASSFDSYGYTFGSGTRLTVV.

J is TRBJ2-2 and V is TRBV6-5, with D perhaps TRBD1 or TRBD2 (5 bases each). Germline V gene sequence: CDR1 MNHEY, CDR2 SVGAGI. V was pared by 2 bases and J by 8 bases, with 12 bases between. This CDR3 spans 14 amino acids. CDR3 region: CASSYDWGTGELFF. In DNA form, the CDR3 reads TGTGCCAGCAGTTACGATTGGGGGACGGGGGAGCTGTTTTTT.

This clonotype was seen just once. The junction departs from the called germline gene at one end, perhaps through a read error. Here the CDR3 reads CTSSLRGAGELFF. The CDR3 bases are TGTACCAGCAGTTTACGGGGGGCCGGGGAGCTGTTTTTT. This sequence joins TRBV12-3 or TRBV12-4 and TRBJ2-2; 7 bases are shared with TRBD2. CDR3 length equals 13 residues.

The rearrangement links TRBV2 to TRBJ2-2; 11 bases line up with TRBD2. CDR1 is SNHLY and CDR2 is FYNNEI in the germline V gene. CDR3 size: 14 residues. Trimming at V came to 8 bases and at J to 8 bases, leaving 7 bases not matched to a gene. CDR3 sequence (DNA): TGTGCCAGCTTAGCGGGGGGGCCGAGAGGGGAGCTGTTTTTT. This sequence encodes CASLAGGPRGELFF.

The V gene is TRBV12-3 or TRBV12-4, the J gene TRBJ2-7, with D tentatively TRBD2 (6 bases). The V and J ends lost 8 bases and 0 bases respectively, with 17 bases between them. The CDR3 is 15 amino acids. CDR3 coding DNA: TGTGCCAGCTCCCCCTGGGACTCGAGCTCCTACGAGCAGTACTTC. It encodes CASSPWDSSSYEQYF.

In this sample, this clonotype turned up a few times. The J gene is TRBJ2-3, the V gene TRBV12-3 or TRBV12-4; TRBD1 is a possible D gene (5 bases). The CDR3 loop spans 14 amino acids. The V end was cut by 3 bases, the J end by 2 bases, with 9 bases between. The CDR3 sequence is CASSFQGSTDTQYF. In DNA form, the CDR3 reads TGTGCCAGCAGTTTCCAGGGATCCACAGATACGCAGTATTTT.

The V and J genes are TRBV28 and TRBJ2-1; possible D gene TRBD2, 5 bases. Germline CDR1 MDHEN, CDR2 SYDVKM. Trimming took 5 bases from V and 8 from J, leaving 13 bases between them. This CDR3 spans 13 amino acids. CDR3 nucleotides: TGTGCCAGCAGTCCCCCCATAGCGTATGAGCAGTTCTTC. The encoded protein is CASSPPIAYEQFF.

This clonotype was seen a handful of times. The J gene is TRBJ2-3, the V gene TRBV7-7; no clear D gene. The CDR3 extends over 12 amino acids. Germline V lookup: CDR1 SSHAT, CDR2 FNYEAQ (reference sequence). V lost 5 bases, J lost 8 bases, and 11 bases lay in between. The CDR3 DNA sequence: TGTGCCAGCAGCCTTGTCTTAGGTACGCAGTATTTT. This encodes CASSLVLGTQYF. The full variable domain, completed using reference TRBV7-7 and TRBJ2-3, is GAGVSQSPRYKVTKRGQDVTLRCDPISSHATLYWYQQALGQGPEFLTYFNYEAQPDKSGLPSDRFSAERPEGSISTLTIQRTEQRDSAMYRCASSLVLGTQYFGPGTRLTVL.

The V gene is TRBV20-1, the J gene TRBJ2-1; perhaps TRBD2 as D (6 bases). Trimming took 0 bases from V and 4 from J, leaving 25 bases between them. CDR1 DFQATT and CDR2 SNEGSKA come from the germline V gene (reference sequence). This CDR3 region has 19 residues. This chain's CDR3 is CSARDFTGVEPLEYNEQFF. In DNA, the CDR3 is TGCAGTGCTAGAGACTTTACGGGGGTCGAACCTCTAGAATACAATGAGCAGTTCTTC.

The rearrangement uses TRBV7-9 and TRBJ2-1, with 12 bases lining up with TRBD2. The CDR3 contains 16 residues. V lost 1 base, J lost 7 bases, and 5 bases stayed unmatched. CDR1 is SEHNR and CDR2 is FQNEAQ in the germline V gene (reference sequence). The CDR3 DNA is TGTGCCAGCAGCTTAGGTGCACTAGCGGGAGGTAATGAGCAGTTCTTC. Amino acid sequence: CASSLGALAGGNEQFF.

The rearrangement joins TRBV5-1 to TRBJ2-3; 9 bases map to TRBD2. Germline assignment: CDR1 SGHRS and CDR2 YFSETQ. The length of the CDR3 is 19 residues. Trimming cost V 1 base and J 0 bases; bases outside gene matches: 12. The CDR3 bases are TGCGCCAGCAGCTTGTGGACTAGCGCGAAGCCTTCTAGCACAGATACGCAGTATTTT. Its protein is CASSLWTSAKPSSTDTQYF.

A few counts support this clonotype. This sequence joins TRBV11-2 and TRBJ2-3, with 8 bases identical to TRBD2. Germline-derived CDR1 and CDR2 are SGHAT and FQNNGV. The CDR3 is 15 residues long. V shed 2 bases, J shed 1 base, and the junction held 2 bases outside the gene matches. In nucleotides, the CDR3 is TGTGCCAGCAGCTTACTCGGGGGGGGCACAGATACGCAGTATTTT. Its translation: CASSLLGGGTDTQYF.

V and J are TRBV5-1 and TRBJ1-1; D not resolved. Per the germline V gene, CDR1 is SGHRS and CDR2 is YFSETQ. Trimming left V 3 bases short and J 5 bases short, with 17 bases between. The length of the CDR3 is 15 residues. The CDR3 here is CASSSGRREETEAFF. CDR3 coding DNA: TGCGCCAGCAGCTCAGGACGGAGAGAGGAGACTGAAGCTTTCTTT. Supplemented by reference TRBV5-1 and TRBJ1-1, the full variable domain reads KAGVTQTPRYLIKTRGQQVTLSCSPISGHRSVSWYQQTPGQGLQFLFEYFSETQRNKGNFPGRFSGRQFSNSRSEMNVSTLELGDSALYLCASSSGRREETEAFFGQGTRLTVV.

This clonotype turned up a few times. The rearrangement joins TRBV20-1 to TRBJ2-1; D not resolved. The CDR3 loop spans 14 amino acids. V lost 0 bases, J lost 4 bases, and 10 bases lay in between. Germline assignment: CDR1 DFQATT and CDR2 SNEGSKA (reference sequence). The CDR3, as DNA: TGCAGTGCTAGAGATCTGCTGGCTTACAATGAGCAGTTCTTC. This translates into CSARDLLAYNEQFF.

This clonotype occurred many times. The chain uses TRBV29-1 and TRBJ2-3, with unresolved D. The length of the CDR3 is 14 residues. CDR1 is SQVTM, CDR2 ANQGSEA, per germline. V was clipped by 1 base and J by 2 bases, with 10 bases between them. CDR3 bases: TGCAGCGTTGAAGTATACAGCCCCACAGATACGCAGTATTTT. It specifies CSVEVYSPTDTQYF.

The V call is TRBV20-1, the J call TRBJ2-1, with 14 bases matching TRBD2. The CDR3 is 15 residues long. The germline gives CDR1 DFQATT, CDR2 SNEGSKA (reference sequence). Trimming took 6 bases from V and 9 from J; bases not matched to a gene: 10. CDR3 region: CSATSGTSGGGEQFF. For the CDR3, the DNA is TGCAGTGCCACATCCGGGACTAGCGGGGGAGGTGAGCAGTTCTTC.

The chain is built from TRBV24-1 and TRBJ2-2, with D perhaps TRBD1 or TRBD2 (5 bases each). This CDR3 is 15 amino acids long. Germline V lookup: CDR1 KGHDR, CDR2 SFDVKD. V was pared by 9 bases and J by 6 bases, with 19 bases between. The CDR3: CATQSGASGPGELFF. Here the CDR3 DNA reads TGTGCCACCCAATCCGGGGCTTCAGGGCCCGGGGAGCTGTTTTTT.

This clonotype came up a few times. The chain joins TRBV12-3 or TRBV12-4 to TRBJ1-5; D not resolved. Trimming left V 3 bases short and J 7 bases short, with 7 bases between. This CDR3 is 12 amino acids long. The CDR3 reads CASSFLGQPQHF. Here the CDR3 DNA reads TGTGCCAGCAGTTTTTTAGGACAGCCCCAGCATTTT.

This clonotype was found a few times. V is TRBV5-1 and J is TRBJ2-3; 7 nucleotides agree with TRBD2. V dropped 4 bases and J dropped 4; count of bases not matched to a gene: 6. Germline lookup yields CDR1 SGHRS and CDR2 YFSETQ. The CDR3 covers 14 residues. The CDR3 loop is CASSLAGAADTQYF. The DNA for the CDR3 is TGCGCCAGCAGCCTGGCGGGAGCCGCAGATACGCAGTATTTT.

This clonotype has a handful of counts. The J gene is TRBJ1-5, the V gene TRBV6-2 or TRBV6-3, with TRBD1 matching over 8 bases. V shed 2 bases and J 1 base; nucleotides not matched to a gene: 1. Germline V gives CDR1 MNHEY, CDR2 SVGEGT. The CDR3 extends over 15 amino acids. CDR3: CASSYRTGSNQPQHF. Written as DNA, the CDR3 is TGTGCCAGCAGTTACCGGACAGGGAGCAATCAGCCCCAGCATTTT.

The chain couples TRBV12-3 or TRBV12-4 to TRBJ2-5, with 9 bases matching TRBD1. Germline trimming cut 5 bases from V and 3 bases from J; bases unmatched to any gene: 4. The CDR3 covers 14 residues. The CDR3 DNA reads as TGTGCCAGCAGTCCCCGGGACAGGGAAGAGACCCAGTACTTC. Its protein is CASSPRDREETQYF.

The table lists this clonotype with a few counts. The chain employs TRBV7-6 and TRBJ2-7; D remains ambiguous. This CDR3 comprises 13 residues. Germline CDR1 reads SGHVS; CDR2 reads FNYEAQ. V lost 2 bases and J lost 6, with 11 bases in between. The CDR3 loop is CASSLRVGAEQYF. CDR3 nucleotides: TGTGCCAGCAGCTTACGGGTAGGAGCCGAGCAGTACTTC.